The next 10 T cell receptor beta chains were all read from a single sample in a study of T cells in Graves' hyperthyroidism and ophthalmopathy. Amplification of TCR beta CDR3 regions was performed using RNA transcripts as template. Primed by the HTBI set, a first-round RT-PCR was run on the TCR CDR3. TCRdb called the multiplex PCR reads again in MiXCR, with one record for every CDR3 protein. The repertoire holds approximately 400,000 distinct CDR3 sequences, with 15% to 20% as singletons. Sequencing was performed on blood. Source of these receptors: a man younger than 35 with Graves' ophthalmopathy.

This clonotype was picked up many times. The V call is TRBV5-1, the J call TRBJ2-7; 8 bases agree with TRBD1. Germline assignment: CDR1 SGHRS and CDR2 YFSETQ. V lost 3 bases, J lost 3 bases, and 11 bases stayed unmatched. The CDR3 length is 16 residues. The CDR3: CASSSGQGLSGYEQYF. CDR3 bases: TGCGCCAGCAGCTCTGGACAGGGTCTATCCGGCTACGAGCAGTACTTC.

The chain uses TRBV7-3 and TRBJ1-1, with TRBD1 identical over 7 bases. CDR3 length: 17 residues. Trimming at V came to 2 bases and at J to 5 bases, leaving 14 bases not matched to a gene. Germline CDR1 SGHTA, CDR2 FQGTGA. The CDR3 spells CASSLFTGASVGTEAFF. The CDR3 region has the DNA TGTGCCAGCAGCTTATTTACAGGGGCTTCGGTAGGGACTGAAGCTTTCTTT.

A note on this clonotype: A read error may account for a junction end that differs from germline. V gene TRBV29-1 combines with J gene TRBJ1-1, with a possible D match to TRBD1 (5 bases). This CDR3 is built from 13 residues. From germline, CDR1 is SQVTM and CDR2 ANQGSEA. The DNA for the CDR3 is TGCAGCGCACACCCGGGACGGAGCACTGAAGCTTCCTTT. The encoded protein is CSAHPGRSTEASF.

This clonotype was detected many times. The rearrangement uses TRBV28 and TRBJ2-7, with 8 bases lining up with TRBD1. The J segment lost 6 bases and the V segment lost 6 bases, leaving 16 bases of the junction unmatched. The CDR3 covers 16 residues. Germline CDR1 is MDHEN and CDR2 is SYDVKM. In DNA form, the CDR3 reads TGTGCCAGCAGCGAGATCGGACAGGGAGTAACTGGCGAGCAGTACTTC. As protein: CASSEIGQGVTGEQYF.

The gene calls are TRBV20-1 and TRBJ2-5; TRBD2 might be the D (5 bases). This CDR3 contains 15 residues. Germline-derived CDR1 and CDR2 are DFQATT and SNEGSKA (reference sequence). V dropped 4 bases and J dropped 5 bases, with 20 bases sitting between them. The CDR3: CSATSRRGPRETQYF. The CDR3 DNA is TGCAGTGCTACTAGCCGGAGAGGACCCCGGGAGACCCAGTACTTC.

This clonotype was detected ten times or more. CDR3 sequence reads: CASSSTGPNYGYTF. The CDR3 nucleotides are TGTGCCAGCAGTTCGACCGGACCTAACTATGGCTACACCTTC. This rearrangement joins TRBV2 to TRBJ1-2; no clear D gene. Germline CDR1 and CDR2: SNHLY and FYNNEI. V gave up 5 bases and J gave up 0 bases, with 10 bases separating them. The CDR3 loop spans 14 amino acids.

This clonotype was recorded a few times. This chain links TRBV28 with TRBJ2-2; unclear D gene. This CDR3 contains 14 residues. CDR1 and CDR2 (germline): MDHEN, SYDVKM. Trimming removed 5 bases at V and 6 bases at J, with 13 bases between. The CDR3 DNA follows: TGTGCCAGCAGTCCCACATGGGGTCCCGGGGAGCTGTTTTTT. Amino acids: CASSPTWGPGELFF.

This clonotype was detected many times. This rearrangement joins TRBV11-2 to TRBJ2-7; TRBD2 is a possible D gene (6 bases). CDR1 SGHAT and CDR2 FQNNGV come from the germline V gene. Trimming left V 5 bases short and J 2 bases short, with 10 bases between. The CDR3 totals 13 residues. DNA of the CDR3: TGTGCCAGCAGCCCGCCGGGGGCCTACGAGCAGTACTTC. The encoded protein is CASSPPGAYEQYF.

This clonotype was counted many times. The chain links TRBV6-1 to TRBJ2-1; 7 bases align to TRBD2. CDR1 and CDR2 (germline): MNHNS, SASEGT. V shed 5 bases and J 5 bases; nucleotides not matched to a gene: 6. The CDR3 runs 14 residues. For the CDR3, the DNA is TGTGCCAGCAGTTATGAGCGGGGAGACAATGAGCAGTTCTTC. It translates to CASSYERGDNEQFF.

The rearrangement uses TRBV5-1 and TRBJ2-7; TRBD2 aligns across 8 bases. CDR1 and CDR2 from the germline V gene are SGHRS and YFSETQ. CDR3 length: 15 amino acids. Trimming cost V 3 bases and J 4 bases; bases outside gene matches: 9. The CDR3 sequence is CASSSSAGEGYEQYF. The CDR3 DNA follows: TGCGCCAGCAGCTCCTCAGCGGGAGAGGGTTACGAGCAGTACTTC.